This TCR beta chain comes out of a study of blood T cells in healthy people across ages. A sample-barcoded 5' primer and a J-beta primer mix were used in a second PCR of about 6 to 11 cycles. TCRdb fed the 5' RACE reads into MiXCR, producing one record per CDR3 protein. The sample has nearly 1 million distinct CDR3 sequences; roughly 51% are singletons. Per sample, no less than 5.5 micrograms of total RNA were extracted. This TCR derives from a woman in her fifties or sixties in good health. Input material: blood.

CDR3 protein: CAISESTGTGEAFF. DNA of the CDR3: TGTGCCATCAGTGAGTCGACGGGGACAGGGGAAGCTTTCTTT. The rearrangement joins TRBV10-3 to TRBJ1-1; 9 bases line up with TRBD1. Unmatched junction bases numbered 4, after V lost 0 bases and J lost 8 bases. The CDR3 totals 14 residues. Germline V gene lookup returns CDR1 ENHRY and CDR2 SYGVKD.